This TCR beta chain was obtained from a study of cytomegalovirus exposure and HLA in healthy donors. About the research overall: About 179 million T cells yielded fewer than 120 million unique TCR beta sequences in earlier analysis.

As to this clone: No antigen is known for it.

General observations from the study: Sequencing depth roughly uniform across donors was assumed in presence/absence analyses. A missense DCLRE1C variant was associated with V- and J-gene trimming of TCR beta chains in a later analysis, and an independent cohort replicated the association. The study listed some 160 cytomegalovirus-associated TCR beta chains.

This PCR relied on a set of 60 Vbeta primers and 13 Jbeta primers. Data came from immunoSEQ multiplex PCR; TCRdb stores just in-frame clones and leaves some out. The table includes about 260,000 clones, 80% to 90% detected once. This clonotype originated in a woman in her forties in good health and CMV-seropositive. Sequenced sample: PBMCs.

In DNA, the CDR3 is TGTGCCTGGAGTCCTACAGGGTCGGCGACCCAGTACTTC. Translated: CAWSPTGSATQYF. The chain links TRBV30 to TRBJ2-5; possibly TRBD1 for D (6 bases). This CDR3 is 13 amino acids long. V gave up 2 bases and J gave up 7 bases, with 14 bases separating them. The germline V gene encodes CDR1 GTSNPN and CDR2 SVGIG (reference sequence).